These 2 T cell receptor beta chains share one sample of origin, sequenced in a study of long-term antiretroviral therapy in people with HIV. The authors ran the immunoSEQ assay, v3.0, at survey level. This table comes from immunoSEQ multiplex PCR, and its TCRdb copy is limited to in-frame clones, with some not included. The sample holds roughly 14,000 clones; 80% to 90% are singletons and the top ten take less than 8%. The source was unsorted PBMCs, collected 0.4 years after starting antiretroviral therapy. The receptors originated from a man aged 30 to 45 with HIV.

The rearrangement uses TRBV9 and TRBJ2-4, with 8 bases fitting TRBD1. Germline assignment: CDR1 SGDLS and CDR2 YYNGEE. The ends lost 4 bases at V and 4 bases at J; junction bases unmatched: 10. This CDR3 spans 16 amino acids. The CDR3 DNA sequence: TGTGCCAGCAGCCCCTACCCCCGGACAGGGAAAAACATTCAGTACTTC. This sequence encodes CASSPYPRTGKNIQYF.

V usage is TRBV19 and J usage is TRBJ1-2, with TRBD1 matching over 7 bases. With V trimmed by 5 bases and J by 1 base, 10 bases remained unmatched. CDR1 is LNHDA, CDR2 SQIVND, per germline (reference sequence). This CDR3 spans 16 amino acids. CDR3 protein: CASSLVTGTVNYGYTF. The CDR3 region has the DNA TGTGCCAGTAGTCTCGTTACCGGGACAGTTAACTATGGCTACACCTTC.